This T cell receptor (beta chain) was retrieved from a study of control samples from healthy donors and cancer patients. The protocol was immunoSEQ multiplex PCR, while the TCRdb copy is restricted to in-frame clones and leaves out a portion. Of some 250,000 clones listed, roughly 87% are singletons. This CDR3 is built from 18 residues. Trimming removed 3 bases at V and 0 bases at J, with 18 bases between. CDR1 is KGHSH and CDR2 is LQKENI in the germline V gene. The chain links TRBV18 to TRBJ2-4; a possible D gene is TRBD1 (5 bases). The sequenced sample was PBMCs. The sequence derives from a woman aged 55-70 years with lung cancer. The DNA for the CDR3 is TGTGCCAGCTCACCTCAAGGAAAGACAGCCATAGCCAAAAACATTCAGTACTTC. It translates to CASSPQGKTAIAKNIQYF.